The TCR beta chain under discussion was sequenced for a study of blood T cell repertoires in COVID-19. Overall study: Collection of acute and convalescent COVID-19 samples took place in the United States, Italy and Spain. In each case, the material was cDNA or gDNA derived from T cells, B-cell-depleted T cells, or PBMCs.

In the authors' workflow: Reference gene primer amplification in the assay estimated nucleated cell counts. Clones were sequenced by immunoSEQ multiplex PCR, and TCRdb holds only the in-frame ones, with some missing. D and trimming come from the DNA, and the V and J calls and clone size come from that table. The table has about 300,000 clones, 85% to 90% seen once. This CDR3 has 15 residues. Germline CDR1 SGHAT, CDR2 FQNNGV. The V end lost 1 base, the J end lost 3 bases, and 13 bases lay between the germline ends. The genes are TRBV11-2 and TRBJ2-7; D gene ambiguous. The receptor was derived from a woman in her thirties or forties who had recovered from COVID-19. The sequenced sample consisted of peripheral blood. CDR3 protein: CASSLGEALIYEQYF. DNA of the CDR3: TGTGCCAGCAGCTTAGGAGAAGCCCTTATCTACGAGCAGTACTTC.